The 6 T cell receptor beta chains listed next were all sequenced from one sample in a study of shared clonotypes between healthy human individuals. Using immunoSEQ multiplex PCR, the repertoire was profiled, and TCRdb retains in-frame clones only, with some absent. This table has roughly 450,000 clones, roughly 78% appearing once. Sequencing input: PBMCs. These TCRs come from a woman aged 40 to 50 in good health. Some clones in this sample may be carry-over from other donors' samples.

This chain links TRBV12-5 with TRBJ2-1; D not resolved. The CDR3 runs 12 residues. In germline, CDR1 is LGHNT, CDR2 FRNRAP. V lost 2 bases and J lost 4, with 3 bases in between. In DNA form, the CDR3 reads TGTGCTAGTGGTTTGCGGTACAATGAGCAGTTCTTC. It translates to CASGLRYNEQFF.

The rearrangement joins TRBV9 to TRBJ2-7, with D maybe TRBD1 (5 bases). This CDR3 is built from 15 residues. Trimming stripped 2 bases from V and 1 base from J, with 13 bases between. CDR1 is SGDLS and CDR2 is YYNGEE in the germline V gene. The CDR3 spells CASSVGDSLSYEQYF. The CDR3 DNA reads as TGTGCCAGCAGCGTGGGCGACAGTCTTTCCTACGAGCAGTACTTC.

In this sample, this clone turned up once. One end of the junction varies from germline; a read error may be responsible. V gene TRBV2 combines with J gene TRBJ2-5; D remains ambiguous. The CDR3 spans 14 residues. CDR1 is SNHLY and CDR2 is FYNNEI in the germline V gene. The CDR3 DNA reads as TGTGCCAGCAGTGAAGGGCAGATCCAAGAGGCCCAGTACTTC. It encodes CASSEGQIQEAQYF.

The gene calls are TRBV29-1 and TRBJ2-7; the match to TRBD1 covers 7 bases. V was clipped by 5 bases and J by 5 bases; unmatched bases: 3. CDR1 is SQVTM, CDR2 ANQGSEA, per germline. The CDR3 totals 11 residues. The CDR3 protein is CSVRDSNEQYF. In DNA form, the CDR3 reads TGCAGCGTTCGGGACAGCAACGAGCAGTACTTC.

This chain connects TRBV10-3 to TRBJ2-4, with TRBD2 matching 7 bases. The CDR3 spans 18 residues. Looked up from germline, CDR1 is ENHRY and CDR2 is SYGVKD. The J segment lost 0 bases and the V segment lost 0 bases, leaving 8 bases of the junction unmatched. The CDR3 DNA reads TGTGCCATCAGTGAGTCGCCTTTTAGCGGGCTAGCCAAAAACATTCAGTACTTC. Amino acids: CAISESPFSGLAKNIQYF.

The chain carries TRBV7-2 and TRBJ1-1; 8 bases line up with TRBD1. This CDR3 contains 15 residues. With V trimmed by 8 bases and J by 0 bases, 8 bases remained unmatched. Germline-derived CDR1 and CDR2 are SGHTA and FQGNSA. The CDR3 spells CASVQGAIMNTEAFF. CDR3 nucleotide sequence: TGTGCCAGCGTGCAGGGGGCGATTATGAACACTGAAGCTTTCTTT.